The 10 T cell receptor beta chains in this list originate from one sample, sequenced in a study of blood T cell repertoires in COVID-19. TCRdb keeps only in-frame clones here, not all; method: immunoSEQ multiplex PCR. The sample contains 150,000 to 200,000 clones, under 90% of which appear only once. The specimen was PBMCs or T cells enriched from blood (not recorded which). The receptors here all came from a man aged 45-60 years who had recovered from COVID-19.

The chain recombines TRBV5-1 with TRBJ2-7; TRBD1 might be the D (6 bases). V gave up 4 bases and J gave up 7 bases, with 15 bases separating them. The CDR3 length is 13 residues. Germline V gene lookup returns CDR1 SGHRS and CDR2 YFSETQ. The CDR3 DNA reads as TGCGCCAGCAGCCCCACAGGGCTGGGGGAGCAGTACTTC. Amino acids: CASSPTGLGEQYF. The full variable domain, its missing parts supplied by reference TRBV5-1 and TRBJ2-7, is KAGVTQTPRYLIKTRGQQVTLSCSPISGHRSVSWYQQTPGQGLQFLFEYFSETQRNKGNFPGRFSGRQFSNSRSEMNVSTLELGDSALYLCASSPTGLGEQYFGPGTRLTVT.

The chain joins TRBV2 to TRBJ1-1; possible D gene TRBD1, 6 bases. There are 15 residues in the CDR3. Looked up from germline, CDR1 is SNHLY and CDR2 is FYNNEI. V lost 6 bases, J lost 1 base, and 15 bases lay in between. CDR3 region: CASREDRARNTEAFF. CDR3 nucleotide sequence: TGTGCCAGCAGGGAGGACAGAGCTAGGAACACTGAAGCTTTCTTT. The full variable domain, with the rest looked up from reference TRBV2 and TRBJ1-1, is EPEVTQTPSHQVTQMGQEVILRCVPISNHLYFYWYRQILGQKVEFLVSFYNNEISEKSEIFDDQFSVERPDGSNFTLKIRSTKLEDSAMYFCASREDRARNTEAFFGQGTRLTVV.

The chain employs TRBV18 and TRBJ2-2; 8 bases align to TRBD2. Germline V gives CDR1 KGHSH, CDR2 LQKENI. Unmatched junction bases numbered 4, after V lost 6 bases and J lost 1 base. This CDR3 has 15 residues. DNA for the CDR3: TGTGCCAGCTCCGGGACTAGGGGGAACACCGGGGAGCTGTTTTTT. Its translation is CASSGTRGNTGELFF. The full variable domain, in which reference TRBV18 and TRBJ2-2 provide the parts outside the CDR3, is NAGVMQNPRHLVRRRGQEARLRCSPMKGHSHVYWYRQLPEEGLKFMVYLQKENIIDESGMPKERFSAEFPKEGPSILRIQQVVRGDSAAYFCASSGTRGNTGELFFGEGSRLTVL.

This rearrangement joins TRBV28 to TRBJ2-3, with TRBD2 as a possible D gene (5 bases). The CDR3 sequence is 18 residues long. The germline CDR1 and CDR2 sequences are MDHEN and SYDVKM. V lost 6 bases and J 1 base, leaving 23 bases between the germline ends. This chain's CDR3 is CASSVGMIEGLGTDTQYF. For the CDR3, the DNA is TGTGCCAGCAGCGTGGGGATGATTGAGGGTTTAGGCACAGATACGCAGTATTTT.

Sample share makes this clone medium-sized. The rearrangement links TRBV9 to TRBJ1-1; unclear D gene. The CDR3 sequence is 12 residues long. Trimming left V 4 bases short and J 5 bases short, with 9 bases between. Germline assignment: CDR1 SGDLS and CDR2 YYNGEE. The CDR3 DNA is TGTGCCAGCAGCCCGGGTCAAACTGAAGCTTTCTTT. This encodes CASSPGQTEAFF. Filled out from reference TRBV9 and TRBJ1-1, the complete variable domain reads DSGVTQTPKHLITATGQRVTLRCSPRSGDLSVYWYQQSLDQGLQFLIQYYNGEERAKGNILERFSAQQFPDLHSELNLSSLELGDSALYFCASSPGQTEAFFGQGTRLTVV.

The V and J genes are TRBV5-1 and TRBJ2-1; TRBD1 aligns across 11 bases. V lost 4 bases to trimming and J lost 9 bases; unmatched junction nucleotides: 9. Germline CDR1 SGHRS, CDR2 YFSETQ. The CDR3 has 15 amino acids. CDR3: CASSLGQGAMVEQFF. The CDR3 region has the DNA TGCGCCAGCAGCCTCGGACAGGGGGCCATGGTTGAGCAGTTCTTC.

The chain has TRBV4-3 and TRBJ1-4; weak D call: TRBD1 (6 bases). This CDR3 has 18 residues. CDR1 LGHNA and CDR2 YSLEER come from the germline V gene. V shed 4 bases and J shed 0 bases, with 18 bases lying between them. CDR3 loop: CASSRARQEFATNEKLFF. In nucleotides, the CDR3 is TGCGCCAGCAGCCGCGCCCGACAGGAGTTTGCAACTAATGAAAAACTGTTTTTT.

The V and J genes are TRBV7-8 and TRBJ1-1; D is unresolved. V was shortened by 1 base and J by 1 base, with 10 bases between the two germline ends. CDR3 length: 15 residues. Germline CDR1 and CDR2: SGHVS and FQNEAQ. The CDR3 coding sequence is TGTGCCAGCAGCTTAGTTATTGGGCAGAACACTGAAGCTTTCTTT. Translation: CASSLVIGQNTEAFF.

This chain joins TRBV4-1 and TRBJ1-5; 11 nucleotides match TRBD1. CDR1 MGHRA and CDR2 YSYEKL come from the germline V gene. CDR3 length: 16 amino acids. J was trimmed by 9 bases and V by 3 bases; bases with no gene match: 10. In DNA, the CDR3 is TGCGCCAGCAGCCAGGGGACAGGGGGAAGTTATTCGCCCCAGCATTTT. This sequence encodes CASSQGTGGSYSPQHF.

The chain carries TRBV4-1 and TRBJ2-5; 9 positions agree with TRBD2. This CDR3 spans 18 amino acids. The V gene's germline CDR1 is MGHRA and CDR2 YSYEKL. V lost 0 bases, J lost 5 bases, and 13 bases stayed unmatched. The CDR3 nucleotides read TGCGCCAGCAGCCAAGATGGCTTAGCGGGGGCCCGAGGTGAGACCCAGTACTTC. This sequence encodes CASSQDGLAGARGETQYF.